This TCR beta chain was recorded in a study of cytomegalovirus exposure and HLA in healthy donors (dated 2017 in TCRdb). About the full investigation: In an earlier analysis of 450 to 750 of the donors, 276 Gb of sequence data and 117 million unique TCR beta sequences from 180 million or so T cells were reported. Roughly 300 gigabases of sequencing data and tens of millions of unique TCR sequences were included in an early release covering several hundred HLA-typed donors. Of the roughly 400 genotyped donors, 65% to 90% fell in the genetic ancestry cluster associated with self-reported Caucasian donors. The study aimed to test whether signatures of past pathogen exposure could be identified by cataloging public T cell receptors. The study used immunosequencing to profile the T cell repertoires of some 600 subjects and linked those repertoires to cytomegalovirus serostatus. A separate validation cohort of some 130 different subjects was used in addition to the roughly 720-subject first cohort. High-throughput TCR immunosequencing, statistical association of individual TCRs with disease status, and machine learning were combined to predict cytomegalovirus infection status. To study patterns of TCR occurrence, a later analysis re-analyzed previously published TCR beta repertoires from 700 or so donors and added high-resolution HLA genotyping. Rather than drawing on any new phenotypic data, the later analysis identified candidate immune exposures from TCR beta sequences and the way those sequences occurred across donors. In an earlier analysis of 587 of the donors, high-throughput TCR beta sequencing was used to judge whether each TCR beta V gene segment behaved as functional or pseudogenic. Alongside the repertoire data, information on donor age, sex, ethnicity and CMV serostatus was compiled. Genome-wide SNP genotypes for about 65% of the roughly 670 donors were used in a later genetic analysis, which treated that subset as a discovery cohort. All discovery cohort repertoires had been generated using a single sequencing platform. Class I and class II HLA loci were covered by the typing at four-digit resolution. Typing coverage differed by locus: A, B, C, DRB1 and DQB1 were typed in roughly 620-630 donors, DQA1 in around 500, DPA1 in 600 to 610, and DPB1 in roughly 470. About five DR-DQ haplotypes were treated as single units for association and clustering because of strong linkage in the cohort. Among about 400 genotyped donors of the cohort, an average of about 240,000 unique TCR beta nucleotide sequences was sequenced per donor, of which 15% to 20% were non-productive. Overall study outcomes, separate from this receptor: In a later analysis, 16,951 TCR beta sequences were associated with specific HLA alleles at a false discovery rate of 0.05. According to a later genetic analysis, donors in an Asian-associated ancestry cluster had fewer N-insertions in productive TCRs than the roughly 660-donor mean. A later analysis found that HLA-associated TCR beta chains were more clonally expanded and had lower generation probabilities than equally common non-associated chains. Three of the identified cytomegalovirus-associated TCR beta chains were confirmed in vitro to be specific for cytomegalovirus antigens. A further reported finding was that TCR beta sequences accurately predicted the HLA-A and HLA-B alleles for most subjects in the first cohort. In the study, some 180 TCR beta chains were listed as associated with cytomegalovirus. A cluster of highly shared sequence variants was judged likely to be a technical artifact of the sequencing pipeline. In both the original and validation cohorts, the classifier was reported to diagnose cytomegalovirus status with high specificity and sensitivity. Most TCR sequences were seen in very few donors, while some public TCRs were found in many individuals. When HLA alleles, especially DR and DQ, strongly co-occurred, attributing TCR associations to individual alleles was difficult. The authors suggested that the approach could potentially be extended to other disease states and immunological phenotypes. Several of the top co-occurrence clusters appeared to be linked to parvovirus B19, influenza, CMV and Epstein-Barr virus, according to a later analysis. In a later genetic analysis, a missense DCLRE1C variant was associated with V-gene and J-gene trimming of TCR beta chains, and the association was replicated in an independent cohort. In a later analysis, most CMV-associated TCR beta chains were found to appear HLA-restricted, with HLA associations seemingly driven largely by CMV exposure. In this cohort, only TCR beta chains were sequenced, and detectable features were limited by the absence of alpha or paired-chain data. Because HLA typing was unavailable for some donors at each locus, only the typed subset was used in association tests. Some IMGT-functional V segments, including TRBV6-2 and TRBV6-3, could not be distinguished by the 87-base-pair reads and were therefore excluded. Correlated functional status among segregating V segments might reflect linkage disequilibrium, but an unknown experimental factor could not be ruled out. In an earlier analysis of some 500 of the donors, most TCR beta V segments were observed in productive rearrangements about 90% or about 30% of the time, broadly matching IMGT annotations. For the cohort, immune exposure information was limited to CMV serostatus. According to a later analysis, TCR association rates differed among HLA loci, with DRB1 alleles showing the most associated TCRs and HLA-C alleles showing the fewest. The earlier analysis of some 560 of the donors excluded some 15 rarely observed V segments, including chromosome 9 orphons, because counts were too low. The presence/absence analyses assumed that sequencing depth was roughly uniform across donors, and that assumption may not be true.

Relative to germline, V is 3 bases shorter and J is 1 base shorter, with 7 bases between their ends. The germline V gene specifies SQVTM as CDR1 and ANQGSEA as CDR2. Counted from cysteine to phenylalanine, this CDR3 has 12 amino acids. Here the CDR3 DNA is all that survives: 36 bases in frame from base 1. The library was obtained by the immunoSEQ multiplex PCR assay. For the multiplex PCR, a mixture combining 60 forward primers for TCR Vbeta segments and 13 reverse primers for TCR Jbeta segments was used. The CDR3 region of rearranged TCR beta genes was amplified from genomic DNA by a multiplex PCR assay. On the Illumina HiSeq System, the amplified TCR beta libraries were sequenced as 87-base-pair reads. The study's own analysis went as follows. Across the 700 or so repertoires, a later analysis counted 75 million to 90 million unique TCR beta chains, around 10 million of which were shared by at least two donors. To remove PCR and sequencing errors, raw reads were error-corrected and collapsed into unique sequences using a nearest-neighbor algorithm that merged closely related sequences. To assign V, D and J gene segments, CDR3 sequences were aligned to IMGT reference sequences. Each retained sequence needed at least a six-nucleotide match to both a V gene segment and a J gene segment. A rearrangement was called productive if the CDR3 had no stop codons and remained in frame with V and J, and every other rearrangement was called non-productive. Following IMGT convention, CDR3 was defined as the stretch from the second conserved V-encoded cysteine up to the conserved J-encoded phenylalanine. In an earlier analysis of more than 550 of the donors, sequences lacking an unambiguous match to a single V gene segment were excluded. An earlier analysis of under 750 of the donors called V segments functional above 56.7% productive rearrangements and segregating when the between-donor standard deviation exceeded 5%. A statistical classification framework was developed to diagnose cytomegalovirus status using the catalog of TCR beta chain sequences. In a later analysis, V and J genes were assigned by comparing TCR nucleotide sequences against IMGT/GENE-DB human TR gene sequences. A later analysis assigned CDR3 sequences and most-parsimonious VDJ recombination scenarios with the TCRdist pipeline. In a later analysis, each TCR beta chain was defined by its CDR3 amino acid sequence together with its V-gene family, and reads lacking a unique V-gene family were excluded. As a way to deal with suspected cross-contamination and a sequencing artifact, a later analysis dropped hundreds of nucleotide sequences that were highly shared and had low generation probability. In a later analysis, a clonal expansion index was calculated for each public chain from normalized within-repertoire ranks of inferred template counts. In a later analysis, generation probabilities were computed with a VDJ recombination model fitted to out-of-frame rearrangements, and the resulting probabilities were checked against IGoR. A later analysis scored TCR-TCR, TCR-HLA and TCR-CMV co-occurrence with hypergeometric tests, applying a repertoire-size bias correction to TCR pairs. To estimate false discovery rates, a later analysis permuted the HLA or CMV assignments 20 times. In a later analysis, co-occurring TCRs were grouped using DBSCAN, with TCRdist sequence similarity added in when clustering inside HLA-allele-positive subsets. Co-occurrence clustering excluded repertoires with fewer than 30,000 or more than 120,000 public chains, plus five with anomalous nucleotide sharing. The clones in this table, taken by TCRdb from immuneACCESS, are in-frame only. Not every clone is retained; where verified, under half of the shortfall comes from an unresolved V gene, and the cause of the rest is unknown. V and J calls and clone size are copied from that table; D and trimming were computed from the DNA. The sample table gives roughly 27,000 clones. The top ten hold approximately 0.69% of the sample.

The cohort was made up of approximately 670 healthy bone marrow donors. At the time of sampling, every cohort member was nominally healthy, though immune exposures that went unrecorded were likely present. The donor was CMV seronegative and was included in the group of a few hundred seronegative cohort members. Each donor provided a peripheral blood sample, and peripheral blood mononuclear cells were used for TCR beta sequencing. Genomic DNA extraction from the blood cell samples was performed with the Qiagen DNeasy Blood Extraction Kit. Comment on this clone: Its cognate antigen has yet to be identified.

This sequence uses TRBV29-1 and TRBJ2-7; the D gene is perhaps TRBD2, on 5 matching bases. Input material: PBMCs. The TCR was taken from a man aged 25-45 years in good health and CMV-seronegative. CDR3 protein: CSVDGGSYEQYF. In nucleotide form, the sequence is TGCAGCGTTGACGGCGGGTCCTACGAGCAGTACTTC.